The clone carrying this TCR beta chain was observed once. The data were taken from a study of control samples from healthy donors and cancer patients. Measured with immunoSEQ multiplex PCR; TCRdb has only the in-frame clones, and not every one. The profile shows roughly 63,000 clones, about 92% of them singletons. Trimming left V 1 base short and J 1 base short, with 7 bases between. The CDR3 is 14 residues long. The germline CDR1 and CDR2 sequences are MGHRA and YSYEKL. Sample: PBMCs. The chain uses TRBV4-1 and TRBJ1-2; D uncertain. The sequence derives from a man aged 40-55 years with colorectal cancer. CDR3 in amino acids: CASSQVGVNYGYTF. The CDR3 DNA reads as TGCGCCAGCAGCCAAGTAGGCGTTAACTATGGCTACACCTTC.